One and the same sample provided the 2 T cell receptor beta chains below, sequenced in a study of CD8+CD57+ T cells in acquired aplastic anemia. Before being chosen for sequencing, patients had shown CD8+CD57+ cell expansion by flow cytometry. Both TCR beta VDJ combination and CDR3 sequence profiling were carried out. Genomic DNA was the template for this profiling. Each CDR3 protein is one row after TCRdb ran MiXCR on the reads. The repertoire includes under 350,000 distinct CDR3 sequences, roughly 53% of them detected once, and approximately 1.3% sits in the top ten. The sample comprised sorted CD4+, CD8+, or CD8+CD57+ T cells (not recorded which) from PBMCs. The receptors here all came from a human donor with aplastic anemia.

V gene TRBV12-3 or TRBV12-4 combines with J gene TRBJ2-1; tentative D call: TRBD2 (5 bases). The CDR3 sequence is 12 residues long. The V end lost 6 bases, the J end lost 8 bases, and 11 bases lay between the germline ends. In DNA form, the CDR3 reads TGTGCCAGCAGACTAGTTACGGATGAGCAGTTCTTC. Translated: CASRLVTDEQFF.

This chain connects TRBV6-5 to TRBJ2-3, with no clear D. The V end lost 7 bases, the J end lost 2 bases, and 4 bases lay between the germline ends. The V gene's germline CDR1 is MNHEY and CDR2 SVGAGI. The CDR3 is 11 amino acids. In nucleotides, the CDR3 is TGTGCCAGCATTCACACAGATACGCAGTATTTT. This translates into CASIHTDTQYF.